This entry concerns a single T cell receptor beta chain. The sample originates from a study of T cell responses to AZD1222 COVID-19 vaccine. Repertoires were generated with immunoSEQ multiplex PCR, while TCRdb's copy carries only in-frame clones and drops some. The profile shows some 90,000 clones, approximately 86% of them singletons. This receptor was taken from an adult in good health. This specimen was peripheral blood, taken on day 0 of AZD1222 vaccination.

Here the CDR3 DNA reads TGTGCCACCAGCACCGAAGTGAGCGGGAGGGCCGGGAACACCGGGGAGCTGTTTTTT. The encoded protein is CATSTEVSGRAGNTGELFF. This chain uses TRBV15 with TRBJ2-2; 10 bases align to TRBD2. Germline CDR1 LNHNV, CDR2 YYDKDF (reference sequence). The V segment lost 4 bases and the J segment 1 base; nucleotides outside the gene matches: 12. This CDR3 region has 19 residues.